The rows below give T cell receptor beta chains drawn from one sample of a study of T-cell reconstitution after alpha-beta-depleted transplantation in children. TCRdb redid the calling of the PCR reads with MiXCR, one entry per CDR3 protein. The table lists about 72,000 distinct CDR3 sequences, about 6.7% of them singletons. Sequenced material: PBMCs from the stem cell graft donor, taken from the stem cell graft. Receptors originate from a human donor who donated a stem cell graft to a child with acute lymphoblastic leukemia. Each CDR3 is given with its conserved first and last residue. The D gene is left open where the match is weak. Part of the rows lack a size; the others show once, few, many or a class for expanded clones.

V gene	J gene	D gene	CDR3 length	clone size	CDR3 DNA	CDR3 protein
TRBV25-1	TRBJ1-5	.	15	few	TGTGCCAGCAGTGAATGGGAGGACGGGGAAGCGCCCCAGCATTTT	CASSEWEDGEAPQHF
TRBV3-1	TRBJ2-2	.	14	many	TGTGCCAGCAGCCAAGGGGCTTACACCGGGGAGCTGTTTTTT	CASSQGAYTGELFF
TRBV14	TRBJ1-3	.	14	many	TGTGCCAGCAGCCCGGGACACTCTGGAAACACCATATATTTT	CASSPGHSGNTIYF
TRBV3-1	TRBJ2-1	TRBD1	16	many	TGTGCCAGCAGCCACCGGACAGGGAAATCCTACAATGAGCAGTTCTTC	CASSHRTGKSYNEQFF
TRBV4-3	TRBJ1-2	.	14	.	TGCGCCAGCAGCCCTAGACAGGCGCACTATGGCTACACCTTC	CASSPRQAHYGYTF
TRBV24-1	TRBJ2-3	TRBD2	18	many	TGTGCCACCAGTGACGCCGGGACTAGCGGGCCGGCAAGAGGAGCGCAGTATTTT	CATSDAGTSGPARGAQYF
TRBV10-2	TRBJ2-7	.	15	.	TGCGCCAGCAGTGAGTCGGCAGGTTCCCCCTACGAGCAGTACTTC	CASSESAGSPYEQYF
TRBV7-6	TRBJ2-2	TRBD2	17	.	TGTGCCAGCAGCCCGCGAGGTAGCGGGGCGAACACCGGGGAGCTGTTTTTT	CASSPRGSGANTGELFF
TRBV28	TRBJ2-3	.	15	few	TGTGCCAGCAGTCCCCCGGGACTCCGCACAGATACGCAGTATTTT	CASSPPGLRTDTQYF
TRBV3-1	TRBJ2-2	TRBD2	18	.	TGTGCCAGCAGCCAAGTATATAGCGGGGGGGAGAACACCGGGGAGCTGTTTTTT	CASSQVYSGGENTGELFF
TRBV12-3/TRBV12-4	TRBJ2-2	.	16	many	TGTGCCAGCAGTTTTAGGATTAACAGAAACACCGGGGAGCTGTTTTTT	CASSFRINRNTGELFF
TRBV11-2	TRBJ2-1	TRBD1	14	many	TGTGCCAGCAGCCCAAGGACAGGGCGCCCGGAGCAGTTCTTC	CASSPRTGRPEQFF
TRBV25-1	TRBJ1-1	.	13	many	TGTGCCAGCAGTGAATTGGGAGTAACTGAAGCTTTCTTT	CASSELGVTEAFF